What follows is one TCR beta chain and its context. Amplified TCR beta CDR3 regions were obtained using RNA transcripts as template. After a first-round RT-PCR with HTBI primers, a second-round multiplex PCR was run. MiXCR, run by TCRdb on the multiplex PCR reads, gives a single entry per CDR3 protein. The repertoire has hundreds of thousands of distinct CDR3 sequences, over 15% of them found once; the top ten carry 5.5% to 7%. The data derive from a study of Graves' ophthalmopathy and Graves' hyperthyroidism. There are 15 residues in the CDR3. Deletions cut 3 bases from V and 5 bases from J, with 16 bases between.

The chain carries TRBV12-3 or TRBV12-4 and TRBJ2-5; tentative D call: TRBD2 (6 bases). The origin of this receptor is a woman between 18 and 29 years old with stable Graves' hyperthyroidism. The source material was peripheral blood. In DNA form, the CDR3 reads TGTGCCAGCAGTTTGGGGGGAAACGGGTACGAGACCCAGTACTTC. Protein: CASSLGGNGYETQYF.